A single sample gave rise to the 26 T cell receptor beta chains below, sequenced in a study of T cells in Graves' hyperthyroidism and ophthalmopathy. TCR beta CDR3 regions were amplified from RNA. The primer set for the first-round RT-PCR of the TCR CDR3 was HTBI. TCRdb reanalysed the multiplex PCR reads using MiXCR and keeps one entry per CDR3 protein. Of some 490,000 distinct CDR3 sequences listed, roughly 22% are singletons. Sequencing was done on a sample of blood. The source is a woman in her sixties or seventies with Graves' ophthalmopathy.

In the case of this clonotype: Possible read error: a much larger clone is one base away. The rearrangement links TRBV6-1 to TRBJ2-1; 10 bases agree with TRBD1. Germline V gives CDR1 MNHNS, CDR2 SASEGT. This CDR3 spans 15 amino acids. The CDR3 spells CTSSEGTGVWSEQFF. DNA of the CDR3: TGTACCAGCAGTGAAGGGACAGGGGTGTGGAGTGAGCAGTTCTTC.

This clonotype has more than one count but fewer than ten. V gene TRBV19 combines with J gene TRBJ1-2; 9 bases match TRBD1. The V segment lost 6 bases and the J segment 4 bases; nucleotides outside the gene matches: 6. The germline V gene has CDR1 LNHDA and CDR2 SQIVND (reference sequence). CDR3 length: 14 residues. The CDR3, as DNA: TGTGCCAGTAGAACCTCGACAGGGGGCTATGGCTACACCTTC. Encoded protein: CASRTSTGGYGYTF. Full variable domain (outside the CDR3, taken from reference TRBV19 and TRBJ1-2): DGGITQSPKYLFRKEGQNVTLSCEQNLNHDAMYWYRQDPGQGLRLIYYSQIVNDFQKGDIAEGYSVSREKKESFPLTVTSAQKNPTAFYLCASRTSTGGYGYTFGSGTRLTVV.

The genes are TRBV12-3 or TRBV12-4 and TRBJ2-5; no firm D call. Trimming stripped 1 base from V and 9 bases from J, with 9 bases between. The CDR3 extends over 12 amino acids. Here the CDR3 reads CASSLVFEAQYF. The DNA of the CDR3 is TGTGCCAGCAGTTTAGTCTTTGAGGCCCAGTACTTC.

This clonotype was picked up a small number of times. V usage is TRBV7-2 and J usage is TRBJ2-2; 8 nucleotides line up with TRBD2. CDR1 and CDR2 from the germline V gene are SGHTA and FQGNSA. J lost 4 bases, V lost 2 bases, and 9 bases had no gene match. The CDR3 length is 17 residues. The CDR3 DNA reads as TGTGCCAGCAGCTTAATGGGAGCGGGAGCAGCCACCGGGGAGCTGTTTTTT. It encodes CASSLMGAGAATGELFF.

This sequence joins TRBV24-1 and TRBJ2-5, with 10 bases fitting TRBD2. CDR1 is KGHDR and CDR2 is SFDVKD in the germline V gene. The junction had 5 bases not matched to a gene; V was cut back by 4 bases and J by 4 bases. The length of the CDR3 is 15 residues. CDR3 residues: CATSDPRTSGETQYF. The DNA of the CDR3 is TGTGCCACCAGTGACCCGCGGACTAGCGGAGAGACCCAGTACTTC.

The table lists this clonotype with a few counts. CDR3 amino acids: CASSESGVYNEQFF. CDR3 bases: TGCGCCAGCAGTGAGTCCGGAGTCTACAATGAGCAGTTCTTC. The chain recombines TRBV10-1 with TRBJ2-1; no clear D gene. This CDR3 is 14 amino acids long. Looked up from germline, CDR1 is WNHNN and CDR2 is SYGVQD (reference sequence). Trimming pared 0 bases from V and 3 bases from J, leaving 6 bases between.

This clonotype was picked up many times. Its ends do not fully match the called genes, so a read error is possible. CDR3 residues: CASSFSGSSYNEQFF. The CDR3 coding sequence is TGTGCCAGCAGCTTTAGCGGGAGCTCCTACAATGAGCAGTTCTTC. V is TRBV5-1 and J is TRBJ2-1, with TRBD2 matching 9 bases. The germline CDR1 and CDR2 sequences are SGHRS and YFSETQ. The length of the CDR3 is 15 residues.

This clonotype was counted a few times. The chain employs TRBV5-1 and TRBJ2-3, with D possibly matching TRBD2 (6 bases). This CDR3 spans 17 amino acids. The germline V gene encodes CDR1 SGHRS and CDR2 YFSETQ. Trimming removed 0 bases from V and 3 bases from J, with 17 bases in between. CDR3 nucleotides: TGCGCCAGCAGCTTGGTCTCAACGGGAGAGGTAACAGATACGCAGTATTTT. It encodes CASSLVSTGEVTDTQYF.

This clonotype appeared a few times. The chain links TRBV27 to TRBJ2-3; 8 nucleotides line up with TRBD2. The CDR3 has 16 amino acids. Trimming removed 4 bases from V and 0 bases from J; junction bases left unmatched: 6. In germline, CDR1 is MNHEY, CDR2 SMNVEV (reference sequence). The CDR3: CASSSRLAPSTDTQYF. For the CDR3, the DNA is TGTGCCAGCAGTTCAAGACTAGCGCCAAGCACAGATACGCAGTATTTT.

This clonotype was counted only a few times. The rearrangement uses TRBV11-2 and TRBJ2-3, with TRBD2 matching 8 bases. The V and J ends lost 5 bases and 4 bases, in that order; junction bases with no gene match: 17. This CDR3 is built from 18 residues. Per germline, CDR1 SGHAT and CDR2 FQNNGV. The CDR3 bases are TGTGCCAGCAGCCAAAGTTTCCCAGCGGGAGCTGGGGCAGATACGCAGTATTTT. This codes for CASSQSFPAGAGADTQYF.

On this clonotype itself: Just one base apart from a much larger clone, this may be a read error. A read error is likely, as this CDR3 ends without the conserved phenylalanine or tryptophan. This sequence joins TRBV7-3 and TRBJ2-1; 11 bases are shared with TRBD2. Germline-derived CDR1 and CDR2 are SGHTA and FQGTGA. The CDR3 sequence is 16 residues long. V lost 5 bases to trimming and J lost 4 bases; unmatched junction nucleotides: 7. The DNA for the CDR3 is TGTGCCAGCAGCGCTGCTAGCGGGAGGTATTACAATGAGCAGTTCCTC. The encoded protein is CASSAASGRYYNEQFL.

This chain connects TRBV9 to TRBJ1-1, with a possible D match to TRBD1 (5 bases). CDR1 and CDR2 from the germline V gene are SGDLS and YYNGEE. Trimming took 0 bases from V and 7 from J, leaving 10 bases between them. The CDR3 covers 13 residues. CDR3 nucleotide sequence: TGTGCCAGCAGCGTAGTAGGGGACGGTGAAGCTTTCTTT. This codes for CASSVVGDGEAFF.

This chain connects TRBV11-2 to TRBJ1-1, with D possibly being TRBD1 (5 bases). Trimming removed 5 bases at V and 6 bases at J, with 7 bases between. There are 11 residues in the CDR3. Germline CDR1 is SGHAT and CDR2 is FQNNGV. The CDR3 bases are TGTGCCAGCAGCAGGGACTCTGAAGCTTTCTTT. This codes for CASSRDSEAFF. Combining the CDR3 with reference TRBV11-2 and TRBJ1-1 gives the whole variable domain EAGVAQSPRYKIIEKRQSVAFWCNPISGHATLYWYQQILGQGPKLLIQFQNNGVVDDSQLPKDRFSAERLKGVDSTLKIQPAKLEDSAVYLCASSRDSEAFFGQGTRLTVV.

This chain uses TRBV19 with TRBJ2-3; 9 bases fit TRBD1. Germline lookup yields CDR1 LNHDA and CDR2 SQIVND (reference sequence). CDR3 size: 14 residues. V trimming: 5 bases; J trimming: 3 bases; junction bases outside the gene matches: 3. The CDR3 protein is CASSGQGWTDTQYF. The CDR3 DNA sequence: TGTGCCAGTAGTGGACAGGGGTGGACAGATACGCAGTATTTT.

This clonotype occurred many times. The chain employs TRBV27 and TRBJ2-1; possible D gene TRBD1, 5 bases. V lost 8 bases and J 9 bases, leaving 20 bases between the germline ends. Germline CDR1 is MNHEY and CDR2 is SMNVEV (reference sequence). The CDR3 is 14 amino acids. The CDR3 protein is CASGADSRISEQFF. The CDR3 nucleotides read TGTGCCAGCGGGGCTGACTCCCGAATTTCTGAGCAGTTCTTC.

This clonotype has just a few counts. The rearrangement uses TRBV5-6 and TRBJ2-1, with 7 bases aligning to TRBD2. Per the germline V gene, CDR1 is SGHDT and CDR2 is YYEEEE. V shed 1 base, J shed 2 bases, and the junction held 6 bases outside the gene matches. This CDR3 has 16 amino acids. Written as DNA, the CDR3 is TGTGCCAGCAGCTTGTTTCTAGCGGTGACCTACAATGAGCAGTTCTTC. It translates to CASSLFLAVTYNEQFF.

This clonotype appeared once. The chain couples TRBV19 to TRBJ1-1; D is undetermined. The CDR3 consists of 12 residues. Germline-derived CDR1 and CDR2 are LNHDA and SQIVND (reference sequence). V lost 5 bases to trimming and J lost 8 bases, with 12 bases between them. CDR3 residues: CASSPQVGEAFF. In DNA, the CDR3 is TGTGCCAGTAGTCCCCAAGTGGGAGAAGCTTTCTTT.

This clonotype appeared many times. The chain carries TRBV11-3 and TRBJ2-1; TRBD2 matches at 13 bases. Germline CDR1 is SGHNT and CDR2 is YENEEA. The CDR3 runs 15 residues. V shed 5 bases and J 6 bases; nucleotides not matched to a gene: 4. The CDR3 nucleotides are TGTGCCAGCAGCCCCGGGACTAGCGGGACCAATGAGCAGTTCTTC. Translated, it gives CASSPGTSGTNEQFF.

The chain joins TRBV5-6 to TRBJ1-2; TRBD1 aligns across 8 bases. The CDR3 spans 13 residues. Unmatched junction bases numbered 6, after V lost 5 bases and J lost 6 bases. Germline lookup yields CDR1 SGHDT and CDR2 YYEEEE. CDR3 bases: TGTGCCAGCAGTCCAGGGGGCGAGAATGGCTACACCTTC. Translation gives CASSPGGENGYTF.

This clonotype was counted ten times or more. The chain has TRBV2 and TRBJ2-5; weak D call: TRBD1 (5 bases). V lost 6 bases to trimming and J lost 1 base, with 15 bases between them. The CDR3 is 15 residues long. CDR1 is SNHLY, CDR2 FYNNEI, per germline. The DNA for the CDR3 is TGTGCCAGCAGCCCCGACAGTGCGGCCCAAGAGACCCAGTACTTC. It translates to CASSPDSAAQETQYF.

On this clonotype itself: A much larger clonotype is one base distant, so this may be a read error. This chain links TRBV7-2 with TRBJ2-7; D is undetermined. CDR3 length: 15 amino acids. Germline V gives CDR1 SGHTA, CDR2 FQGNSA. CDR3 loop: CASSPAPGLAYEQHF. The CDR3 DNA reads TGTGCCAGCAGCCCCGCCCCCGGGCTGGCCTACGAGCAGCACTTC. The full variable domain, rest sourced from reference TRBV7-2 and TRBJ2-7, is GAGVSQSPSNKVTEKGKDVELRCDPISGHTALYWYRQSLGQGLEFLIYFQGNSAPDKSGLPSDRFSAERTGGSVSTLTIQRTQQEDSAVYLCASSPAPGLAYEQHFGPGTRLTVT.

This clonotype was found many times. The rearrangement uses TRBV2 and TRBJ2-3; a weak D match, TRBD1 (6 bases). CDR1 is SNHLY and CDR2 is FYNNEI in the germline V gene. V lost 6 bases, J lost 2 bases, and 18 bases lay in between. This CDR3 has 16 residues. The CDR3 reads CASRPGTPPPTDTQYF. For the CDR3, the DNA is TGTGCCAGCAGACCCGGGACACCACCCCCCACAGATACGCAGTATTTT.

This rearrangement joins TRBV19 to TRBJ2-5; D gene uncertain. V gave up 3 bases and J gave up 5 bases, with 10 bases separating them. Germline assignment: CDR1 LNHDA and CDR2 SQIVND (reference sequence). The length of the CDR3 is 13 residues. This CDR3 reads CASSMMGAETQYF. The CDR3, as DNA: TGTGCCAGTAGTATGATGGGTGCGGAGACCCAGTACTTC.

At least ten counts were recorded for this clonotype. CDR3 region: CSARGERGNTEAFF. The CDR3 DNA follows: TGCAGTGCTAGAGGGGAAAGGGGGAACACTGAAGCTTTCTTT. The rearrangement links TRBV20-1 to TRBJ1-1; D is perhaps TRBD1 (5 bases). Germline-derived CDR1 and CDR2 are DFQATT and SNEGSKA (reference sequence). Trimming shortened V by 1 base and J by 1 base, and 10 bases separated the two germline ends. CDR3 length: 14 amino acids.

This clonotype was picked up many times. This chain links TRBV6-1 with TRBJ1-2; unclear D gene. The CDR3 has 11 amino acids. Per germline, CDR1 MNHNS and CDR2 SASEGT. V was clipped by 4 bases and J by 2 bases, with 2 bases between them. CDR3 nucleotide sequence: TGTGCCAGCAGTGGAAACTATGGCTACACCTTC. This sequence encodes CASSGNYGYTF.

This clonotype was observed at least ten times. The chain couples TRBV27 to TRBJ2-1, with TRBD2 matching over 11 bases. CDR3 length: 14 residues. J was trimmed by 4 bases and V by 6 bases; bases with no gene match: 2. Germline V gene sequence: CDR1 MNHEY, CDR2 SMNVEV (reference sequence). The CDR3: CASRGLAAYNEQFF. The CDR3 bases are TGTGCCAGCAGGGGACTAGCGGCATACAATGAGCAGTTCTTC.